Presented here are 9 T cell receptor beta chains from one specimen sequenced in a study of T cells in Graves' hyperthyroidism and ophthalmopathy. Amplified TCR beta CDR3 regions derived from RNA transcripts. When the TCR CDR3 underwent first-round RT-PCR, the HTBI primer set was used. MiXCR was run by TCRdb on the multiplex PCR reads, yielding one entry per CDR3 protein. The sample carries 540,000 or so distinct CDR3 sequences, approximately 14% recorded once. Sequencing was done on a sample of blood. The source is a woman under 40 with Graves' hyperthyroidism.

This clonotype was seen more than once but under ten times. The CDR3 loop reads CSVEDNQGASYEQYF. Here the CDR3 DNA reads TGCAGCGTTGAAGACAACCAGGGGGCTTCCTACGAGCAGTACTTC. The genes are TRBV29-1 and TRBJ2-7; 8 bases line up with TRBD1. Germline-derived CDR1 and CDR2 are SQVTM and ANQGSEA. The ends lost 0 bases at V and 1 base at J; junction bases unmatched: 5. This CDR3 comprises 15 residues.

This CDR3 reads CASLRDANTGELFF. The CDR3 DNA sequence: TGTGCCAGCCTTAGAGATGCGAACACCGGGGAGCTGTTTTTT. The rearrangement joins TRBV7-9 to TRBJ2-2; D is unresolved. CDR3 length: 14 amino acids. The germline V gene has CDR1 SEHNR and CDR2 FQNEAQ (reference sequence). Trimming shortened V by 8 bases and J by 0 bases, and 10 bases separated the two germline ends.

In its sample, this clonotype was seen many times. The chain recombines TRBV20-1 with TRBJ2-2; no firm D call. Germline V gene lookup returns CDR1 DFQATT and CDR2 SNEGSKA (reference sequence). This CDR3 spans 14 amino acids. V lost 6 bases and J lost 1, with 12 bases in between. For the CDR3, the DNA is TGCAGTGCCCTTCCGGGCCAGAACACCGGGGAGCTGTTTTTT. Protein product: CSALPGQNTGELFF.

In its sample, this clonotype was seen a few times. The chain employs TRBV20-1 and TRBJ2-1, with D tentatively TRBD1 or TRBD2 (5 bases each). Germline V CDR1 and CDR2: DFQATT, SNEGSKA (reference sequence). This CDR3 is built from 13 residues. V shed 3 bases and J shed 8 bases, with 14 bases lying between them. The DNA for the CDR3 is TGCAGTGCTAGGGGGACCGCATTCGATGAGCAGTTCTTC. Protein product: CSARGTAFDEQFF.

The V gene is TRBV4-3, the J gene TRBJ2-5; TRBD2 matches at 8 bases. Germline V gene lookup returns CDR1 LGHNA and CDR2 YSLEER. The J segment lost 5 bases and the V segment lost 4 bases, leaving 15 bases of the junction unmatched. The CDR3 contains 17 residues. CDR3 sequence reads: CASSPHPLAALRETQYF. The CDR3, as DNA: TGCGCCAGCAGCCCTCACCCACTAGCGGCCCTCCGTGAGACCCAGTACTTC.

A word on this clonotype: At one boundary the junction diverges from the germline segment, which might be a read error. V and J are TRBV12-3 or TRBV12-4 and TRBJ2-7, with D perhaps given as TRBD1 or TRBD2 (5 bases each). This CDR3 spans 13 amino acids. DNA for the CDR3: TGTGCCAGCAGATTAACCGGGACCCAAATGACTCGTTTC. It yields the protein CASRLTGTQMTRF.

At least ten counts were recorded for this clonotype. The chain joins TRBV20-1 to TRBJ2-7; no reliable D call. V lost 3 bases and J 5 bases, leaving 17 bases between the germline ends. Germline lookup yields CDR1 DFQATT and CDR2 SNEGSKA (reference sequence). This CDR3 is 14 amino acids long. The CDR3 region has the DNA TGCAGTGCTAGTCCGCCAGCTACTTCGGACGAGCAGTACTTC. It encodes CSASPPATSDEQYF.

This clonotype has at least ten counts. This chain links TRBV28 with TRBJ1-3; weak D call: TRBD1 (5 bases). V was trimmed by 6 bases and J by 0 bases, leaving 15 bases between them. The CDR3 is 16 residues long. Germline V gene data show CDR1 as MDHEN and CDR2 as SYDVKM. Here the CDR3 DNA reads TGTGCCAGCAGCCCGGCGGGGCACCTCTCTGGAAACACCATATATTTT. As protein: CASSPAGHLSGNTIYF.

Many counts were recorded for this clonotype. The CDR3 DNA sequence: TGTGCCAGCAGTCCGACAGGGCGGAACACTGAAGCTTTCTTT. It encodes CASSPTGRNTEAFF. The chain couples TRBV7-3 to TRBJ1-1; 7 bases map to TRBD1. From germline, CDR1 is SGHTA and CDR2 FQGTGA. The V and J ends lost 6 bases and 1 base, in that order; junction bases with no gene match: 5. The CDR3 loop spans 14 amino acids.